This TCR beta chain was captured by sequencing in a study of cytomegalovirus exposure and HLA in healthy donors. As for the study in general: Ancestry clustering placed about 80% of several hundred genotyped donors in the Caucasian-associated cluster. Study conclusions and caveats: Across donors, sequencing depth was assumed by presence/absence analyses to be roughly uniform.

The count of this clone is one. Its antigen is not identified. The PCR used 60 Vbeta and 13 Jbeta primers. The method was immunoSEQ multiplex PCR; TCRdb's version includes in-frame clones alone and lacks a portion of them. The data show 150,000 to 200,000 clones, approximately 84% seen once. The V segment lost 6 bases and the J segment 4 bases; nucleotides outside the gene matches: 3. The CDR3 loop spans 14 amino acids. Per germline, CDR1 MGHDK and CDR2 SYGVNS. This clonotype originated in a middle-aged woman in good health and CMV-seropositive. Sequencing was performed on PBMCs. V usage is TRBV25-1 and J usage is TRBJ1-5; TRBD1 matches 10 bases. CDR3 loop: CASRGTGENQPQHF. CDR3 nucleotides: TGTGCCAGCAGAGGGACAGGGGAAAATCAGCCCCAGCATTTT.